This TCR beta chain was recorded in a study of response to subunit inactivated influenza vaccine (dated by TCRdb to 2016 to 2019). About the study as a whole: Deep quantitative T cell receptor repertoire profiling was used in the study to track responses to a trivalent subunit inactivated influenza vaccine. What the study reported, not specific to this receptor: The authors suggested that each seasonal influenza vaccination may recruit only a limited number of new T cells.

Libraries came from RT-PCR. These reads were obtained on an Illumina HiSeq 2500. In TCRdb, the public reads were trimmed at Q25 with fastp and aligned with MiXCR, with productive beta chains retained. A single entry per CDR3 protein holds the most common genes and DNA from its merged rows. The sample yields around 750,000 distinct CDR3 sequences; 21% were counted once. 10% to 13% of the sample rests with the top ten. Turning to this clonotype: Its target antigen remains unknown. Base qualities are not recorded, but no much larger clone differs from it by a single base.

The source of this sequence is a man between 45 and 60 years old who received an inactivated influenza vaccine. Donor details come from another sample of the same person, matched by shared clones. The sample in question was PBMCs from blood, obtained about 5 days after vaccination.

The bases read TGTGCCAGCAGTTTATATCAGGGCCTCGAGCAGTACTTC. Translated, this gives CASSLYQGLEQYF. The chain employs TRBV27 and TRBJ2-7, with TRBD1 tentatively as D gene (5 bases match). V and J are truncated by 1 base and 6 bases respectively, leaving an intervening sequence of 10 bases. The germline V gene (reference sequence) sets CDR1 to MNHEY and CDR2 to SMNVEV. From its cysteine to its phenylalanine, the CDR3 spans 13 amino acids. Solely the CDR3 DNA is kept, with 39 bases framed from the first base.